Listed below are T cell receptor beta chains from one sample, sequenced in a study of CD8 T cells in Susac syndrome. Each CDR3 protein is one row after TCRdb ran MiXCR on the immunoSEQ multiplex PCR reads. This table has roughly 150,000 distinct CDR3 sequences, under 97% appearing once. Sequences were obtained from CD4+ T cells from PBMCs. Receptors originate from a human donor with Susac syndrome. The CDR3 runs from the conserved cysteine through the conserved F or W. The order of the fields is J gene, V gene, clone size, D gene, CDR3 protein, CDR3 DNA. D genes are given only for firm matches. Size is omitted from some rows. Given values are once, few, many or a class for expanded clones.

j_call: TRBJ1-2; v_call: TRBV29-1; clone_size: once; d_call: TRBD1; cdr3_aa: CSVWGMTGTAELNGYTF; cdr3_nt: TGCAGCGTTTGGGGCATGACCGGGACAGCTGAGTTAAATGGCTACACCTTC
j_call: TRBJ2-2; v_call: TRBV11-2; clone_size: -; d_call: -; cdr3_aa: CASSSLGTNGPGELFF; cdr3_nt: TGTGCCAGCAGCTCCCTGGGGACCAACGGACCCGGGGAGCTGTTTTTT
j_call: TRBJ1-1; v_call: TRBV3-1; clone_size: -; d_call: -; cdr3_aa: CASSQGGVPNTEAFF; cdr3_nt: TGTGCCAGCAGCCAAGGCGGGGTACCGAACACTGAAGCTTTCTTT
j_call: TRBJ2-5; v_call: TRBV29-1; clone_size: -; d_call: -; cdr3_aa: CSVAPRRGETQYF; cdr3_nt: TGCAGCGTTGCGCCTCGCCGTGGGGAGACCCAGTACTTC
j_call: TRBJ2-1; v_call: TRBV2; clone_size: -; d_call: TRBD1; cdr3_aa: CASTGQGYNEQFF; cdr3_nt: TGTGCCAGCACCGGACAGGGGTACAATGAGCAGTTCTTC
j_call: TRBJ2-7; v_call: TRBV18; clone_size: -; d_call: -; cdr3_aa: CASSPIEGFEQYF; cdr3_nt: TGTGCCAGCTCACCGATAGAGGGGTTCGAGCAGTACTTC
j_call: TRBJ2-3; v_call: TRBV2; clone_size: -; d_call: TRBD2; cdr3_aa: CASRAPSGRADTQYF; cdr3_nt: TGTGCCAGCAGGGCCCCTAGCGGGAGAGCAGATACGCAGTATTTT
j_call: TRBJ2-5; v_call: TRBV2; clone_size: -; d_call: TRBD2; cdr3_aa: CASKRDQETQYF; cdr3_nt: TGTGCCAGCAAGCGGGATCAAGAGACCCAGTACTTC
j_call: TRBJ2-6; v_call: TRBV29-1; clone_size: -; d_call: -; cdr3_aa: CSAQDGANVLTF; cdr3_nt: TGCAGCGCCCAGGACGGGGCCAACGTCCTGACTTTC
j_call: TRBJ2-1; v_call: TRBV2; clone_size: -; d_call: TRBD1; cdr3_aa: CASSDLGQGIYNEQFF; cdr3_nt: TGTGCCAGCAGTGATTTAGGACAGGGAATCTACAATGAGCAGTTCTTC
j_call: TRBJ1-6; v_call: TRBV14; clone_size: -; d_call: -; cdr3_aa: CASSQDRHHNSPLHF; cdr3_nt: TGTGCCAGCAGCCAAGATAGGCATCATAATTCACCCCTCCACTTT